Following are 15 T cell receptor beta chains from one sample sequenced in a study of metastatic and nonmetastatic thyroid tumors. TCRdb reanalyzed the PCR reads via MiXCR. This sample has about 23,000 clones, with roughly 19% found just once. Thyroid surgery was preceded by no treatment in any patient. The sequenced sample consisted of blood. Source of these receptors: a male donor with papillary thyroid cancer or a benign thyroid nodule (not recorded which). Some clones in this sample may be carry-over from other donors' samples.

This clone was recorded at least ten times. The CDR3 spells CASSPGTSGSVTQYF. The CDR3 DNA reads TGTGCCAGCAGCCCCGGGACTAGCGGGAGTGTTACGCAGTATTTT. V usage is TRBV3-1 and J usage is TRBJ2-3; 14 nucleotides line up with TRBD2. The CDR3 totals 15 residues. The V and J ends lost 4 bases and 8 bases, in that order; junction bases with no gene match: 5. CDR1 is LGHDT, CDR2 YNNKEL, per germline (reference sequence).

The chain is built from TRBV15 and TRBJ2-7, with 10 positions matching TRBD2. The germline gives CDR1 LNHNV, CDR2 YYDKDF (reference sequence). Unmatched junction bases numbered 5, after V lost 0 bases and J lost 6 bases. The CDR3 is made up of 15 amino acids. DNA of the CDR3: TGTGCCACCAGCAGAGATCTAGCGGGAGAGGGCGAGCAGTACTTC. Translation: CATSRDLAGEGEQYF.

This clone is categorized as medium-sized. The J gene is TRBJ2-1, the V gene TRBV27, with 7 nucleotides matching TRBD2. The ends lost 6 bases at V and 10 bases at J; junction bases unmatched: 6. CDR3 length: 12 amino acids. Germline V lookup: CDR1 MNHEY, CDR2 SMNVEV (reference sequence). CDR3 DNA: TGTGCCAGCAGAGAAGGGAGGGGAGAGCAGTTCTTC. Its protein product is CASREGRGEQFF.

This clone came up many times. This sequence joins TRBV11-3 and TRBJ2-1, with a possible D match to TRBD2 (6 bases). Germline V gene sequence: CDR1 SGHNT, CDR2 YENEEA. This CDR3 spans 15 amino acids. With 4 bases removed from V and 0 bases from J, the gap between germline ends came to 10 bases. The CDR3 nucleotides read TGTGCCAGCAGCTCGGGACTCCCCTCCTACAATGAGCAGTTCTTC. Protein sequence: CASSSGLPSYNEQFF.

This clone was seen repeatedly, ten times or more. The CDR3 protein is CASRLEHYGYTF. The CDR3 DNA is TGTGCCAGCAGACTTGAACACTATGGCTACACCTTC. The chain links TRBV7-9 to TRBJ1-2; unclear D gene. This CDR3 is 12 amino acids long. From germline, CDR1 is SEHNR and CDR2 FQNEAQ (reference sequence). With 6 bases removed from V and 3 bases from J, the gap between germline ends came to 8 bases.

By frequency in the sample, this clone is medium-sized (0.01 to 0.1%). The chain recombines TRBV27 with TRBJ1-1; D gene uncertain. The CDR3 has 13 residues. The V end was cut by 3 bases, the J end by 1 base, with 6 bases between. Germline assignment: CDR1 MNHEY and CDR2 SMNVEV (reference sequence). The CDR3 nucleotides read TGTGCCAGCAGTTTGGAAGCGAACACTGAAGCTTTCTTT. This codes for CASSLEANTEAFF.

This sequence joins TRBV6-1 and TRBJ2-1, with 14 bases fitting TRBD2. J lost 10 bases, V lost 6 bases, and 5 bases had no gene match. CDR1 is MNHNS, CDR2 SASEGT, per germline. The CDR3 sequence is 14 residues long. This CDR3 is CASRRGLAGDEQFF. The CDR3, as DNA: TGTGCCAGCAGGAGGGGACTAGCGGGAGACGAGCAGTTCTTC.

This clone was counted at least ten times. The gene calls are TRBV5-6 and TRBJ1-1, with D possibly TRBD1 on 5 matching bases. V was trimmed by 8 bases and J by 11 bases, leaving 25 bases between them. The CDR3 runs to 14 residues. Germline V gene data show CDR1 as SGHDT and CDR2 as YYEEEE. CDR3 sequence (DNA): TGTGCCAGGCAGGTCTGGGACGTAACAATGGAGGCTTTCTTT. Amino acid sequence: CARQVWDVTMEAFF. Drawing the rest from reference TRBV5-6 and TRBJ1-1, the complete variable domain is DAGVTQSPTHLIKTRGQQVTLRCSPKSGHDTVSWYQQALGQGPQFIFQYYEEEERQRGNFPDRFSGHQFPNYSSELNVNALLLGDSALYLCARQVWDVTMEAFFGQGTRLTVV.

This chain links TRBV19 with TRBJ1-5; D call uncertain. The CDR3 is 13 residues long. Germline V gives CDR1 LNHDA, CDR2 SQIVND (reference sequence). The DNA for the CDR3 is TGTGTCTGTAGAAAACAGCAAGGACAGCCCCAGCATTTT. Its protein product is CVCRKQQGQPQHF. Combining the CDR3 with reference TRBV19 and TRBJ1-5 gives the whole variable domain DGGITQSPKYLFRKEGQNVTLSCEQNLNHDAMYWYRQDPGQGLRLIYYSQIVNDFQKGDIAEGYSVSREKKESFPLTVTSAQKNPTAFYLCVCRKQQGQPQHFGDGTRLSIL.

At least ten counts were recorded for this clone. The genes are TRBV14 and TRBJ1-1; 7 nucleotides match TRBD1. After removal of 4 bases from V and 6 bases from J, the junction contained 8 bases not matched to a gene. Germline V CDR1 and CDR2: SGHDN, FVKESK. The CDR3 has 14 amino acids. The CDR3 loop reads CASSRSRQGSEAFF. CDR3 bases: TGTGCCAGCAGCCGCTCCCGACAGGGCTCTGAAGCTTTCTTT.

In this sample, this clone is medium-sized. The chain joins TRBV6-1 to TRBJ2-2; 12 nucleotides agree with TRBD2. The junction had 15 bases not matched to a gene; V was cut back by 7 bases and J by 6 bases. The CDR3 is 18 residues long. Germline CDR1 reads MNHNS; CDR2 reads SASEGT. The CDR3 protein is CASTAGTSGRPGAGELFF. The CDR3 nucleotides are TGTGCCAGCACTGCCGGGACTAGCGGGCGCCCCGGGGCCGGGGAGCTGTTTTTT.

Judged by abundance, this clone is medium-sized. V is TRBV19 and J is TRBJ1-6; TRBD1 agrees at 7 bases. V lost 6 bases and J lost 7; bases outside the gene matches: 9. This CDR3 region has 15 residues. Per germline, CDR1 LNHDA and CDR2 SQIVND (reference sequence). CDR3 nucleotide sequence: TGTGCCAGTAGCCCCAGGACAGGAATCAATTCACCCCTCCACTTT. Translated: CASSPRTGINSPLHF.

The chain combines TRBV6-1 with TRBJ2-3; D might be TRBD2 (6 bases). Per germline, CDR1 MNHNS and CDR2 SASEGT. There are 16 residues in the CDR3. Trimming removed 5 bases from V and 1 base from J, with 16 bases in between. CDR3 residues: CASSWFEGGGTDTQYF. The CDR3 nucleotides read TGTGCCAGCAGTTGGTTCGAGGGAGGAGGCACAGATACGCAGTATTTT.

A remark on this clone: At one of its ends the junction is not consistent with the germline gene, which may arise from a read error. The chain recombines TRBV19 with TRBJ1-1; the D is unclear. From germline, CDR1 is LNHDA and CDR2 SQIVND (reference sequence). This CDR3 is built from 12 residues. The CDR3: CDSSPPGQEAFF. CDR3 in DNA: TGTGACAGTAGTCCCCCCGGTCAAGAAGCTTTCTTT.

This clone was seen many times. The chain employs TRBV14 and TRBJ2-6; D uncertain. V lost 3 bases to trimming and J lost 2 bases, with 8 bases between them. The germline CDR1 and CDR2 sequences are SGHDN and FVKESK. There are 15 residues in the CDR3. DNA of the CDR3: TGTGCCAGCAGCCAGTGGCCTACTGGGGCCAACGTCCTGACTTTC. The encoded protein is CASSQWPTGANVLTF.